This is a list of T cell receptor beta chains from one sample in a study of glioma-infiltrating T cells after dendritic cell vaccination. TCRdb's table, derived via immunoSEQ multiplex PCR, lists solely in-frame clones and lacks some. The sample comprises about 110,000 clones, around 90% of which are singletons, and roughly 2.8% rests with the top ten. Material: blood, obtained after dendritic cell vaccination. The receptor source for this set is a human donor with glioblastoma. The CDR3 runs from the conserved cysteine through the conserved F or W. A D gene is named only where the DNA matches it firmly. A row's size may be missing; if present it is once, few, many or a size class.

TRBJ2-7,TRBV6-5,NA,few,CASSFSGAYEQYF
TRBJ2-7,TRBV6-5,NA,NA,CASSRTRTGSNEQYF
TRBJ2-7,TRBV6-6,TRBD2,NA,CASSYSIAGGEQYF
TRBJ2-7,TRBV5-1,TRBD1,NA,CASAPGGQGAYEQYF
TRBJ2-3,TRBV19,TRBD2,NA,CASSPRQAGGLDTQYF
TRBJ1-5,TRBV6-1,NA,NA,CASTAPQGGLRPQHF
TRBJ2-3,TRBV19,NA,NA,CASSPKGARGETQYF
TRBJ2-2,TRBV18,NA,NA,CASSPVEGNTGELFF
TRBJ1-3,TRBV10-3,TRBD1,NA,CAIRGRDSFWSSGNTIYF
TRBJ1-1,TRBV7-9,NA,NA,CASSLRGLNTEAFF
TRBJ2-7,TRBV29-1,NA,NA,CSVSPRTGGEQYF
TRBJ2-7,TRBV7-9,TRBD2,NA,CASTLASGSYEQYF